This T cell receptor (beta chain) is from a study of CD8 T cells in ankylosing spondylitis. In this sample, this clonotype turned up a few times. Its antigen is unidentified. TCRdb used MiXCR to reprocess the 5' RACE reads, holding one entry per CDR3 protein. The data contain under 300,000 distinct CDR3 sequences, 10% of them singletons. The V gene's germline CDR1 is MNHEY and CDR2 SMNVEV (reference sequence). This CDR3 comprises 15 residues. V trimming: 6 bases; J trimming: 1 base; junction bases outside the gene matches: 7. Study findings and constraints: From matched ankylosing spondylitis synovial fluid, disease-linked clones were reportedly recovered at significantly enriched levels. Made up of about eight highly homologous variants, a TCR beta motif appeared characteristic of ankylosing spondylitis blood.

Specimen: blood, either unsorted or a sorted T cell fraction (not recorded which). The chain employs TRBV27 and TRBJ2-3, with TRBD1 matching 7 bases. This clonotype was obtained from a male donor with ankylosing spondylitis or in good health (not recorded which). In DNA form, the CDR3 reads TGTGCCAGCAGCCTCGGGGACAGACGCACAGATACGCAGTATTTT. Amino acids: CASSLGDRRTDTQYF.